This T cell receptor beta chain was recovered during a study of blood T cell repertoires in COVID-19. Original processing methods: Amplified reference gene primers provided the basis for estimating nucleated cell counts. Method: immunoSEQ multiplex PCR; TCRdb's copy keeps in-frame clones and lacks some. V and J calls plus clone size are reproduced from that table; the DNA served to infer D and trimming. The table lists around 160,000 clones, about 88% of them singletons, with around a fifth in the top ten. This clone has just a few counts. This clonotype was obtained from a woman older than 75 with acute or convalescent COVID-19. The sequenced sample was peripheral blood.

CDR3 in amino acids: CATQHGTGENALHF. DNA of the CDR3: TGTGCCACCCAACACGGGACAGGGGAAAATGCCCTCCACTTT. The chain recombines TRBV10-3 with TRBJ1-6; 10 bases line up with TRBD1. Germline lookup yields CDR1 ENHRY and CDR2 SYGVKD. The CDR3 spans 14 residues. The V and J ends lost 10 bases and 14 bases, in that order; junction bases with no gene match: 14.